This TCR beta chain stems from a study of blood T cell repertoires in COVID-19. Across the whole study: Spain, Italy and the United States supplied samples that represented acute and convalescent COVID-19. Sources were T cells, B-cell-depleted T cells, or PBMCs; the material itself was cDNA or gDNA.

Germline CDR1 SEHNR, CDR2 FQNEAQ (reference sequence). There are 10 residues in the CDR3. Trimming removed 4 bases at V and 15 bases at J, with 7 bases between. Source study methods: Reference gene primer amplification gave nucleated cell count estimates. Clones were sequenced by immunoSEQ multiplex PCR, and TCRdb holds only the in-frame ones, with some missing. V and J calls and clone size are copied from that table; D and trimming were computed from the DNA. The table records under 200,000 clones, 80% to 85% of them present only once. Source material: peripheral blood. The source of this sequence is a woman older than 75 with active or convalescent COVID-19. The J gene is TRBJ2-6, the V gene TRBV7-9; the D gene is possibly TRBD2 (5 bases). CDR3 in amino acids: CASSSEGLTF. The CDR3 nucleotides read TGTGCCAGCAGCTCCGAGGGCCTGACTTTC.